This is a list of T cell receptor beta chains from one sample in a study of T-cell reconstitution after alpha-beta-depleted transplantation in children. One entry per CDR3 protein results from TCRdb running MiXCR on the PCR reads. The data hold around 50,000 distinct CDR3 sequences, with around 50% observed a single time. Sequencing used peripheral blood, obtained before TCRalphabeta/CD19-depleted stem cell transplant. All receptors come from a boy in the first two years of life with SCID, due to receive a stem cell transplant. CDR3s include the opening cysteine and the closing phenylalanine or tryptophan. Some rows have no size entry. The others give once, few or many, or a class for an expanded clone.

len: 15; v_gene: TRBV12-3/TRBV12-4; j_gene: TRBJ1-2; abundance: many; CDR3aa: CASSLAPQGFYGYTF
len: 14; v_gene: TRBV7-2; j_gene: TRBJ1-2; abundance: -; CDR3aa: CASSPRAGYYGYTF
len: 13; v_gene: TRBV2; j_gene: TRBJ2-5; abundance: -; CDR3aa: CASSRGREETQYF
len: 10; v_gene: TRBV7-9; j_gene: TRBJ2-1; abundance: -; CDR3aa: CAGAGNEQFF
len: 13; v_gene: TRBV20-1; j_gene: TRBJ1-2; abundance: -; CDR3aa: CSARDRAGWGYTF
len: 15; v_gene: TRBV13; j_gene: TRBJ1-1; abundance: -; CDR3aa: CASSKAGTGNTEAFF
len: 15; v_gene: TRBV6-5; j_gene: TRBJ2-7; abundance: few; CDR3aa: CASSYSHGQGYEQYF
len: 13; v_gene: TRBV12-3/TRBV12-4; j_gene: TRBJ1-2; abundance: -; CDR3aa: CASSLDTNYGYTF
len: 11; v_gene: TRBV19; j_gene: TRBJ1-5; abundance: -; CDR3aa: CASSTRQEQHF
len: 17; v_gene: TRBV3-1; j_gene: TRBJ1-1; abundance: once; CDR3aa: CASSQERTGGVNTEAFF
len: 15; v_gene: TRBV6-1; j_gene: TRBJ2-5; abundance: -; CDR3aa: CASTHGGALGETQYF
len: 11; v_gene: TRBV20-1; j_gene: TRBJ2-1; abundance: once; CDR3aa: CSASPRDEQFF
len: 14; v_gene: TRBV7-2; j_gene: TRBJ2-5; abundance: few; CDR3aa: CASSLEASMETQYF
len: 16; v_gene: TRBV6-5; j_gene: TRBJ1-3; abundance: many; CDR3aa: CASSYSAGASGNTIYF
len: 15; v_gene: TRBV5-1; j_gene: TRBJ1-1; abundance: -; CDR3aa: CASSAWARADTEAFF
len: 15; v_gene: TRBV20-1; j_gene: TRBJ2-1; abundance: -; CDR3aa: CSARRDGRSYNEQFF
len: 13; v_gene: TRBV24-1; j_gene: TRBJ2-2; abundance: hyperexpanded; CDR3aa: CATSDLRSGELFF
len: 13; v_gene: TRBV20-1; j_gene: TRBJ2-7; abundance: few; CDR3aa: CSASDGVSYEQYF
len: 15; v_gene: TRBV5-1; j_gene: TRBJ1-4; abundance: -; CDR3aa: CASSASRDRGGKLFF
len: 13; v_gene: TRBV7-2; j_gene: TRBJ1-2; abundance: few; CDR3aa: CASSLEGDYGYTF
len: 15; v_gene: TRBV4-1; j_gene: TRBJ1-2; abundance: -; CDR3aa: CASSQEVTSIMARTF
len: 14; v_gene: TRBV20-1; j_gene: TRBJ1-4; abundance: -; CDR3aa: CSARDTATNEKLFF
len: 14; v_gene: TRBV20-1; j_gene: TRBJ2-1; abundance: -; CDR3aa: CSARSGGFINEQFF
len: 13; v_gene: TRBV5-1; j_gene: TRBJ2-3; abundance: few; CDR3aa: CASSLEVGDTQYF
len: 14; v_gene: TRBV4-2; j_gene: TRBJ2-7; abundance: few; CDR3aa: CASSLGQGIYEQYF
len: 13; v_gene: TRBV29-1; j_gene: TRBJ2-3; abundance: few; CDR3aa: CSVRTAGPDTQYF
len: 13; v_gene: TRBV20-1; j_gene: TRBJ1-6; abundance: -; CDR3aa: CSARPTGTGTLHF
len: 14; v_gene: TRBV12-3/TRBV12-4; j_gene: TRBJ2-3; abundance: -; CDR3aa: CASSSAAGTDTQYF
len: 17; v_gene: TRBV12-3/TRBV12-4; j_gene: TRBJ1-5; abundance: -; CDR3aa: CASSSVQVGYSNQPQHF
len: 12; v_gene: TRBV5-1; j_gene: TRBJ1-4; abundance: -; CDR3aa: CASSGGDEKLFF
len: 14; v_gene: TRBV28; j_gene: TRBJ2-4; abundance: -; CDR3aa: CASSLDGTGNIQYF
len: 14; v_gene: TRBV27; j_gene: TRBJ1-5; abundance: -; CDR3aa: CASSLSLTHQPQHF
len: 14; v_gene: TRBV20-1; j_gene: TRBJ1-6; abundance: few; CDR3aa: CSARPPKENSPLHF
len: 14; v_gene: TRBV20-1; j_gene: TRBJ2-1; abundance: few; CDR3aa: CSAGGTSGDNEQFF
len: 14; v_gene: TRBV5-1; j_gene: TRBJ2-5; abundance: few; CDR3aa: CASRSERAQETQYF
len: 14; v_gene: TRBV15; j_gene: TRBJ1-2; abundance: once; CDR3aa: CATSRDRQGTGYTF
len: 13; v_gene: TRBV3-1; j_gene: TRBJ1-1; abundance: -; CDR3aa: CASSQVRNTEAFF
len: 12; v_gene: TRBV2; j_gene: TRBJ2-3; abundance: -; CDR3aa: CASTSDSYTQYF
len: 17; v_gene: TRBV6-2/TRBV6-3; j_gene: TRBJ2-1; abundance: -; CDR3aa: CASSYSAPSGVYNEQFF
len: 12; v_gene: TRBV20-1; j_gene: TRBJ2-7; abundance: -; CDR3aa: CSARGTTWEQYF